This TCR delta chain emerged from a study of γδ T cells in repeated Plasmodium falciparum infection. About the research overall: Malaria-naive adults were infected with P. falciparum NF54 four times over about 600 days. Each infection was followed by sampling at 21 days, plus baseline and some pre-infection draws. Malian samples came from no-transmission periods or across acute febrile malaria episodes.

TRG and TRD sequences were obtained from every sorted gammadelta sample. TCRdb re-called the multiplex PCR reads with CATT. The sample yields about 51,000 delta-chain clones, roughly 2% seen once. Bulk repertoires came from Vgamma9/Vdelta2+ or Vdelta2-negative gammadelta T cells flow-sorted from PBMC. Worth noting for this clone: A far larger clone is off by one base, so a read error is likely. Other DNA sequences of this sample code for an identical CDR3.

Germline CDR1 GEAIGNYY, CDR2 EKD. CDR3 length equals 20 residues. The V gene lost 0 bases and the J gene lost 2 bases, with 19 bases spanning the gap. Source material: gamma-delta T cells from blood. This TCR derives from a pool of human donors (malaria-infected and uninfected, not separated). This chain links TRDV2 with TRDJ3; perhaps TRDD3 as D (6 bases). Here the J gene came from matching the DNA to germline, since TCRdb omits it. This chain's CDR3 is CACDTVGGAQSTWDTRQMFF. The CDR3, as DNA: TGTGCCTGTGACACCGTGGGGGGAGCCCAATCGACCTGGGACACCCGACAGATGTTTTTC.